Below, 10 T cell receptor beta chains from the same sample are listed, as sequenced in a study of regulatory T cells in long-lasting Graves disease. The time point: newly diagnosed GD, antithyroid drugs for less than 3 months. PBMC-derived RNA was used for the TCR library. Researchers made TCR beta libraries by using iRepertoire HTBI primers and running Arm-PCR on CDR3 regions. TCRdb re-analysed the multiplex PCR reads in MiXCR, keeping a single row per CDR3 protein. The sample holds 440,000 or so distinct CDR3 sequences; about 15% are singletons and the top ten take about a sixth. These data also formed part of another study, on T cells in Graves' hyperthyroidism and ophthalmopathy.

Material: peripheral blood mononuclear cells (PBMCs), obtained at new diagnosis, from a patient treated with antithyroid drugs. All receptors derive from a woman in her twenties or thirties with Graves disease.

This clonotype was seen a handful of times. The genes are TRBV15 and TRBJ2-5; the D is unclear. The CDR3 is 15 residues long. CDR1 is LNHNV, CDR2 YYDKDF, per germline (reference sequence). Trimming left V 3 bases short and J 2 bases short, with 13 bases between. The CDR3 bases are TGTGCCACCAGCAGGAACCACAGAGATCAAGAGACCCAGTACTTC. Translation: CATSRNHRDQETQYF.

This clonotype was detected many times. CDR3: CASSVGDRDHYGYTF. DNA of the CDR3: TGTGCCAGCAGCGTAGGGGACAGGGACCACTATGGCTACACCTTC. V gene TRBV9 combines with J gene TRBJ1-2, with 9 bases that match TRBD1. This CDR3 has 15 residues. J gave up 3 bases and V 0 bases, and 3 bases lay outside the gene matches. From germline, CDR1 is SGDLS and CDR2 YYNGEE.

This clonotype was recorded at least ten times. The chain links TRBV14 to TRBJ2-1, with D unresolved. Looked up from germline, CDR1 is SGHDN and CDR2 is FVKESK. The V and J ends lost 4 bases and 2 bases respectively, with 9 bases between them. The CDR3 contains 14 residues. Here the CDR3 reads CASSLFGPYNEQFF. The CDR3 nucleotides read TGTGCCAGCAGCCTTTTCGGTCCCTACAATGAGCAGTTCTTC. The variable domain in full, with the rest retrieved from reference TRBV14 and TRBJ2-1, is EAGVTQFPSHSVIEKGQTVTLRCDPISGHDNLYWYRRVMGKEIKFLLHFVKESKQDESGMPNNRFLAERTGGTYSTLKVQPAELEDSGVYFCASSLFGPYNEQFFGPGTRLTVL.

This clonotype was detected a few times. DNA for the CDR3: TGTGCCTGGAGTGGAGATTGGGGGGAGTTTTCCTACAATGAGCAGTTCTTC. Residues: CAWSGDWGEFSYNEQFF. The J gene is TRBJ2-1, the V gene TRBV30, with D possibly matching TRBD2 (6 bases). V was trimmed by 1 base and J by 1 base, leaving 17 bases between them. CDR1 is GTSNPN and CDR2 is SVGIG in the germline V gene (reference sequence). This CDR3 is 17 amino acids long.

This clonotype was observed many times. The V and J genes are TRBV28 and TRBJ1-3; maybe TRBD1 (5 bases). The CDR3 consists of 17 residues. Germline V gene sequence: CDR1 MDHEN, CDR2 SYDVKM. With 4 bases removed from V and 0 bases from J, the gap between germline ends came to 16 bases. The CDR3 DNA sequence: TGTGCCAGCAGTTCCCTTTGGTGGGGGGACTCTGGAAACACCATATATTTT. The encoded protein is CASSSLWWGDSGNTIYF. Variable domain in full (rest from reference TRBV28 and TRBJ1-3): DVKVTQSSRYLVKRTGEKVFLECVQDMDHENMFWYRQDPGLGLRLIYFSYDVKMKEKGDIPEGYSVSREKKERFSLILESASTNQTSMYLCASSSLWWGDSGNTIYFGEGSWLTVV.

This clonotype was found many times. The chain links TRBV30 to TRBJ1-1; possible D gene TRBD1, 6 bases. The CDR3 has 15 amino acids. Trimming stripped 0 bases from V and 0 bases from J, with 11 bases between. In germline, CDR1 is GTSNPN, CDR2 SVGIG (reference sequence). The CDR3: CAWSVRGLMNTEAFF. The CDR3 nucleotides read TGTGCCTGGAGTGTACGGGGGCTAATGAACACTGAAGCTTTCTTT.

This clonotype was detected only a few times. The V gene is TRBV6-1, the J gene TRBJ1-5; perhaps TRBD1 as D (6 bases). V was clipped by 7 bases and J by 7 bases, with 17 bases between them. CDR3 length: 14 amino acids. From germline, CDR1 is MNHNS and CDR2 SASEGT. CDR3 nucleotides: TGTGCCAGCAAGTTTGGGGGGGCGGGGCAGCCCCAGCATTTT. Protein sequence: CASKFGGAGQPQHF.

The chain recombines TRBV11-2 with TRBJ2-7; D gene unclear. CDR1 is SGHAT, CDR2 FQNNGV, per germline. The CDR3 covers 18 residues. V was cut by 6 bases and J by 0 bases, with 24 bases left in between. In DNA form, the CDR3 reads TGTGCCAGCAGTTCCGTGGGTGTCAGGTCAACTCCCTCCTACGAGCAGTACTTC. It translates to CASSSVGVRSTPSYEQYF.

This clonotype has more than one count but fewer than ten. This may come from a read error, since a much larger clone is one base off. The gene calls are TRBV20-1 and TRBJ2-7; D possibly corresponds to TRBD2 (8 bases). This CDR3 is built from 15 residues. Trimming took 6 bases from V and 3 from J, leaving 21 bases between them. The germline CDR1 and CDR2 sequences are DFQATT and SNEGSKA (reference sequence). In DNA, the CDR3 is TGCAGTGCCTTAGACAGGGCGGGGGGAGTCTACGAGCAGTACTTC. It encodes CSALDRAGGVYEQYF.

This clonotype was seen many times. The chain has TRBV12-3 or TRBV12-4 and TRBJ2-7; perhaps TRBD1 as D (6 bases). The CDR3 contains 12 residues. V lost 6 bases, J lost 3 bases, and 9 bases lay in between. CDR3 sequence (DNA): TGTGCCAGCAGGCAACAGGGCTACGAGCAGTACTTC. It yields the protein CASRQQGYEQYF.